The rows below give T cell receptor beta chains drawn from one sample of a study of T cells in localized non-small cell lung cancer. TCRdb's table, derived via immunoSEQ multiplex PCR, lists solely in-frame clones and lacks some. The data hold approximately 64,000 clones, with approximately 87% observed a single time. The sequences come from peripheral blood, collected before any cancer treatment. The receptors shown here come from a woman aged 35-75 years with stage I lung adenocarcinoma. The CDR3 runs from the conserved cysteine through the conserved F or W. A D gene is named only where the DNA matches it firmly. Size values are once, few and many counts, or a class for expanded clones, and some rows have none.

clone_size: NA
j_call: TRBJ1-1
d_call: NA
cdr3_length: 14
v_call: TRBV5-1
cdr3_aa: CASSFGQMNTEAFF
cdr3_nt: TGCGCCAGCAGCTTTGGGCAGATGAACACTGAAGCTTTCTTT

clone_size: NA
j_call: TRBJ2-3
d_call: TRBD2
cdr3_length: 16
v_call: TRBV7-2
cdr3_aa: CASSRDTSGSSDTQYF
cdr3_nt: TGTGCCAGCAGCCGAGATACTAGCGGGAGCTCAGATACGCAGTATTTT

clone_size: NA
j_call: TRBJ1-1
d_call: NA
cdr3_length: 14
v_call: TRBV4-2
cdr3_aa: CASSQDFPNTEAFF
cdr3_nt: TGTGCCAGCAGCCAAGATTTTCCTAACACTGAAGCTTTCTTT

clone_size: once
j_call: TRBJ1-1
d_call: NA
cdr3_length: 15
v_call: TRBV28
cdr3_aa: CASSSKQGGYTEAFF
cdr3_nt: TGTGCCAGCAGTTCTAAGCAGGGCGGGTACACTGAAGCTTTCTTT

clone_size: NA
j_call: TRBJ2-2
d_call: NA
cdr3_length: 13
v_call: TRBV30
cdr3_aa: CAWRIPAGWELFF
cdr3_nt: TGTGCCTGGAGAATACCGGCGGGATGGGAGCTGTTTTTT

clone_size: NA
j_call: TRBJ1-4
d_call: NA
cdr3_length: 13
v_call: TRBV10-3
cdr3_aa: CAISDGVNEKLFF
cdr3_nt: TGTGCCATCAGTGACGGGGTTAATGAAAAACTGTTTTTT

clone_size: NA
j_call: TRBJ1-1
d_call: TRBD1
cdr3_length: 15
v_call: TRBV5-1
cdr3_aa: CASSLLGTGGTEAFF
cdr3_nt: TGCGCCAGCAGCTTGTTGGGGACAGGAGGCACTGAAGCTTTCTTT

clone_size: NA
j_call: TRBJ2-6
d_call: NA
cdr3_length: 19
v_call: TRBV23-1
cdr3_aa: CARASLGGAGLSGANVLTF
cdr3_nt: TGCGCCAGGGCCTCTTTGGGGGGCGCAGGACTCTCTGGGGCCAACGTCCTGACTTTC

clone_size: once
j_call: TRBJ1-3
d_call: NA
cdr3_length: 16
v_call: TRBV9
cdr3_aa: CASSVEGPHSGNTIYF
cdr3_nt: TGTGCCAGCAGCGTAGAAGGGCCCCACTCTGGAAACACCATATATTTT

clone_size: NA
j_call: TRBJ2-5
d_call: NA
cdr3_length: 12
v_call: TRBV7-2
cdr3_aa: CASSSYKETQYF
cdr3_nt: TGTGCCAGCAGCTCATACAAAGAGACCCAGTACTTC

clone_size: NA
j_call: TRBJ1-5
d_call: NA
cdr3_length: 15
v_call: TRBV5-5
cdr3_aa: CASSLLGAGGQPQHF
cdr3_nt: TGTGCCAGCAGCTTGTTAGGGGCAGGAGGCCAGCCCCAGCATTTT

clone_size: once
j_call: TRBJ1-1
d_call: TRBD1
cdr3_length: 16
v_call: TRBV19
cdr3_aa: CASSIRTQGAVTEAFF
cdr3_nt: TGTGCCAGTAGTATCCGTACACAGGGGGCAGTTACTGAAGCTTTCTTT

clone_size: NA
j_call: TRBJ1-2
d_call: TRBD1
cdr3_length: 15
v_call: TRBV7-3
cdr3_aa: CASSVSGTGYGGYTF
cdr3_nt: TGTGCCAGCAGCGTATCCGGGACAGGGTATGGTGGCTACACCTTC

clone_size: NA
j_call: TRBJ1-1
d_call: NA
cdr3_length: 14
v_call: TRBV5-4
cdr3_aa: CASSLESGRTEAFF
cdr3_nt: TGTGCCAGCAGCTTGGAAAGCGGGCGCACTGAAGCTTTCTTT

clone_size: once
j_call: TRBJ2-7
d_call: NA
cdr3_length: 13
v_call: TRBV28
cdr3_aa: CATGGGPGYEQYF
cdr3_nt: TGTGCCACTGGCGGGGGCCCCGGCTACGAGCAGTACTTC

clone_size: NA
j_call: TRBJ1-4
d_call: TRBD1
cdr3_length: 14
v_call: TRBV9
cdr3_aa: CASSLGQGDEKLFF
cdr3_nt: TGTGCCAGCAGCCTTGGACAGGGGGATGAAAAACTGTTTTTT

clone_size: NA
j_call: TRBJ1-2
d_call: NA
cdr3_length: 14
v_call: TRBV13
cdr3_aa: CASSLQTAIYGYTF
cdr3_nt: TGTGCCAGCAGCTTACAAACAGCCATCTATGGCTACACCTTC

clone_size: NA
j_call: TRBJ1-4
d_call: TRBD1
cdr3_length: 14
v_call: TRBV5-1
cdr3_aa: CASSLEGAREKLFF
cdr3_nt: TGCGCCAGCAGCTTGGAGGGGGCGCGCGAAAAACTGTTTTTT

clone_size: NA
j_call: TRBJ2-3
d_call: NA
cdr3_length: 15
v_call: TRBV5-1
cdr3_aa: CASSLVGAPTDTQYF
cdr3_nt: TGCGCCAGCAGCTTGGTGGGGGCGCCGACAGATACGCAGTATTTT

clone_size: NA
j_call: TRBJ1-1
d_call: NA
cdr3_length: 10
v_call: TRBV19
cdr3_aa: CASSGAEAFF
cdr3_nt: TGTGCCAGTAGTGGGGCTGAAGCTTTCTTT

clone_size: NA
j_call: TRBJ1-5
d_call: NA
cdr3_length: 15
v_call: TRBV18
cdr3_aa: CASSPSLDYNTPQHF
cdr3_nt: TGTGCCAGCTCACCGTCTCTGGACTATAATACGCCCCAGCATTTT

clone_size: NA
j_call: TRBJ1-4
d_call: NA
cdr3_length: 12
v_call: TRBV9
cdr3_aa: CASSVDGEKLFF
cdr3_nt: TGTGCCAGCAGCGTAGACGGGGAAAAACTGTTTTTT

clone_size: NA
j_call: TRBJ2-7
d_call: NA
cdr3_length: 14
v_call: TRBV28
cdr3_aa: CASSRPPRPYEQYF
cdr3_nt: TGTGCCAGCAGCAGGCCTCCCCGCCCCTACGAGCAGTACTTC

clone_size: NA
j_call: TRBJ1-1
d_call: NA
cdr3_length: 13
v_call: TRBV19
cdr3_aa: CASSTGAHTEAFF
cdr3_nt: TGTGCCAGTAGTACAGGGGCGCACACTGAAGCTTTCTTT

clone_size: NA
j_call: TRBJ2-5
d_call: NA
cdr3_length: 13
v_call: TRBV7-7
cdr3_aa: CASSFAGQETQYF
cdr3_nt: TGTGCTAGCAGCTTTGCTGGCCAAGAGACCCAGTACTTC

clone_size: NA
j_call: TRBJ1-3
d_call: NA
cdr3_length: 14
v_call: TRBV7-6
cdr3_aa: CASSLGESGNTIYF
cdr3_nt: TGTGCCAGCAGCTTAGGGGAGTCTGGAAACACCATATATTTT

clone_size: NA
j_call: TRBJ1-2
d_call: TRBD1
cdr3_length: 13
v_call: TRBV6-6
cdr3_aa: CASTAGGKSGYTF
cdr3_nt: TGTGCCAGCACGGCAGGGGGCAAATCTGGCTACACCTTC

clone_size: NA
j_call: TRBJ1-3
d_call: NA
cdr3_length: 15
v_call: TRBV6-6
cdr3_aa: CASSSSGTPGNTIYF
cdr3_nt: TGTGCCAGCAGTTCTTCCGGGACGCCTGGAAACACCATATATTTT

clone_size: NA
j_call: TRBJ1-4
d_call: TRBD1
cdr3_length: 14
v_call: TRBV2
cdr3_aa: CASSEQGAGEKLFF
cdr3_nt: TGTGCCAGCAGTGAACAGGGGGCAGGCGAAAAACTGTTTTTT

clone_size: NA
j_call: TRBJ2-1
d_call: NA
cdr3_length: 13
v_call: TRBV7-2
cdr3_aa: CASSSYLNNEQFF
cdr3_nt: TGTGCCAGCAGCTCCTACTTAAACAATGAGCAGTTCTTC

clone_size: few
j_call: TRBJ1-1
d_call: NA
cdr3_length: 13
v_call: TRBV7-9
cdr3_aa: CASSGNGGSEAFF
cdr3_nt: TGTGCCAGCAGCGGGAATGGGGGGAGTGAAGCTTTCTTT

clone_size: once
j_call: TRBJ1-2
d_call: TRBD1
cdr3_length: 14
v_call: TRBV19
cdr3_aa: CASSRGQGSGGYTF
cdr3_nt: TGTGCCAGTAGTAGGGGACAGGGGTCTGGTGGCTACACCTTC

clone_size: NA
j_call: TRBJ1-3
d_call: NA
cdr3_length: 14
v_call: TRBV6-5
cdr3_aa: CASSYYRTGNTIYF
cdr3_nt: TGTGCCAGCAGTTACTACAGAACTGGAAACACCATATATTTT

clone_size: NA
j_call: TRBJ1-3
d_call: TRBD1
cdr3_length: 18
v_call: TRBV7-2
cdr3_aa: CASSITAAGQISGNTIYF
cdr3_nt: TGTGCCAGCAGTATTACCGCGGCGGGACAGATATCTGGAAACACCATATATTTT

clone_size: NA
j_call: TRBJ1-2
d_call: NA
cdr3_length: 13
v_call: TRBV18
cdr3_aa: CASSGGPFYGYTF
cdr3_nt: TGTGCCAGCTCAGGTGGGCCCTTCTATGGCTACACCTTC

clone_size: NA
j_call: TRBJ2-7
d_call: NA
cdr3_length: 13
v_call: TRBV2
cdr3_aa: CASRPGSSYEQYF
cdr3_nt: TGTGCCAGCAGACCAGGGAGCTCCTACGAGCAGTACTTC

clone_size: NA
j_call: TRBJ1-2
d_call: NA
cdr3_length: 12
v_call: TRBV7-2
cdr3_aa: CASSLVSYGYTF
cdr3_nt: TGTGCCAGCAGCTTAGTTTCCTATGGCTACACCTTC